This T cell receptor (beta chain) appears in the sequencing data of a study of T-cell reconstitution after alpha-beta-depleted transplantation in children. Unique molecular identifiers were incorporated into the prepared TCRbeta library. TCRdb itself ran the PCR reads through MiXCR, one entry per CDR3 protein. Seen here are about 180,000 distinct CDR3 sequences, approximately 12% observed once, and the top ten hold about 13%. This CDR3 is 13 amino acids long. V was cut by 5 bases and J by 2 bases, with 8 bases left in between. Germline V gene sequence: CDR1 PRHDT, CDR2 FYEKMQ (reference sequence). This clonotype was detected ten times or more.

The sample consisted of PBMCs, taken before TCRalphabeta/CD19-depleted stem cell transplant. This rearrangement joins TRBV13 to TRBJ2-3, with a possible D match to TRBD2 (5 bases). The source of this sequence is a boy between 2 and 10 years old with acute myeloid leukemia, due to receive a stem cell transplant. As DNA, the CDR3 is TGTGCCAGCAGCCAGCGGTACACAGATACGCAGTATTTT. Translation gives CASSQRYTDTQYF.